The entry below describes one T cell receptor (beta chain). Its cognate antigen is unknown. The sample belongs to a study of identical twins. The CDR3 has 13 residues. V dropped 3 bases and J dropped 2 bases, with 8 bases sitting between them. Looked up from germline, CDR1 is LGHDT and CDR2 is YNNKEL (reference sequence). Unique molecular identifiers were present on the cDNA, which also gained a universal primer site by template switching. Each CDR3 protein is one row after TCRdb ran MiXCR on the 5' RACE reads. The data show hundreds of thousands of distinct CDR3 sequences, 12% seen once. Study-level findings and limits: Models underestimated out-of-frame TCR alpha sharing in monozygotic twins. In beta out-of-frame sequences, the excess sharing between twins was weaker.

A further study also used this sample, focusing on yellow fever vaccine responses in identical twins. That source notes: A vaccine T cell response that seemed partly convergent and partly personalized was reported in twins.

V is TRBV3-1 and J is TRBJ2-7, with a weak D call TRBD1 (5 bases). Sequencing was performed on CD8+ T cells sorted from blood. This TCR derives from a woman between 18 and 30 years old in good health. CDR3 nucleotides: TGTGCCAGCAGCCATGGCAGGGCCTACGAGCAGTACTTC. This translates into CASSHGRAYEQYF.